A selection of T cell receptor beta chains follows, all from one sample in a study of blood T cell repertoires in COVID-19. Profiled with immunoSEQ multiplex PCR; TCRdb holds only in-frame clones, not every one. The sample holds under 300,000 clones, around 90% seen once. The sample taken for sequencing was peripheral blood. The receptors were sampled from a woman in her 40s who had recovered from COVID-19. The CDR3 runs from the conserved cysteine through the conserved F or W. A D gene is named only where the DNA matches it firmly. Rows may omit the clone size; those that give it use once, few, many or a size class.

clone_size: once; v_call: TRBV30; j_call: TRBJ1-1; d_call: .; cdr3_nt: TGTGCCTGGAGCACGCGAGCGAACACTGAAGCTTTCTTT; cdr3_aa: CAWSTRANTEAFF
clone_size: .; v_call: TRBV2; j_call: TRBJ2-3; d_call: .; cdr3_nt: TGTGCCAGCAGTGAAGGAAGTGGGCTTAGCACAGATACGCAGTATTTT; cdr3_aa: CASSEGSGLSTDTQYF
clone_size: .; v_call: TRBV7-8; j_call: TRBJ2-3; d_call: TRBD2; cdr3_nt: TGTGCCAGCAGCGTCCGCCGCACGCCCGGGACTAGCATTTCCACTAGCACAGATACGCAGTATTTT; cdr3_aa: CASSVRRTPGTSISTSTDTQYF
clone_size: .; v_call: TRBV7-9; j_call: TRBJ2-7; d_call: .; cdr3_nt: TGTGCCAGCAGCCCAGCTGGGGACCGGGACATTTCCTACGAGCAGTACTTC; cdr3_aa: CASSPAGDRDISYEQYF
clone_size: .; v_call: TRBV6-4; j_call: TRBJ2-1; d_call: TRBD2; cdr3_nt: TGTGCCAGCAGTGACTCCCTGACTAGCGGGAGGCGGGCTACCTACAATGAGCAGTTCTTC; cdr3_aa: CASSDSLTSGRRATYNEQFF
clone_size: .; v_call: TRBV30; j_call: TRBJ2-5; d_call: .; cdr3_nt: TGTGCCTGGAGTGTAGGGGCTAGCGCGGTGGGGGCCCAGTACTTC; cdr3_aa: CAWSVGASAVGAQYF
clone_size: .; v_call: TRBV3-1/TRBV3-2; j_call: TRBJ2-7; d_call: TRBD1; cdr3_nt: TGTGCCAGCAGCCAAGACAAGACAGGGGACCCCCGCGGTCCCGAGCAGTACTTC; cdr3_aa: CASSQDKTGDPRGPEQYF
clone_size: .; v_call: TRBV12-3/TRBV12-4; j_call: TRBJ2-3; d_call: .; cdr3_nt: TGTGCCAGCAGTCTGATGCGGGATACGCAGTATTTT; cdr3_aa: CASSLMRDTQYF
clone_size: few; v_call: TRBV29-1; j_call: TRBJ2-3; d_call: .; cdr3_nt: TGCAGCGTTGGGGCAATCTTCCTCACAGATACGCAGTATTTT; cdr3_aa: CSVGAIFLTDTQYF
clone_size: .; v_call: TRBV18; j_call: TRBJ2-5; d_call: .; cdr3_nt: TGTGCCAGCTCACCGGCGGGACTTGGACTCGGAAAGACCCAGTACTTC; cdr3_aa: CASSPAGLGLGKTQYF
clone_size: once; v_call: TRBV2; j_call: TRBJ2-5; d_call: .; cdr3_nt: .; cdr3_aa: CASILDRAYQETQYF
clone_size: .; v_call: TRBV7-9; j_call: TRBJ2-7; d_call: .; cdr3_nt: TGTGCCAGCAGCGGTAGACAGGACTCCTACGAGCAGTACTTC; cdr3_aa: CASSGRQDSYEQYF
clone_size: .; v_call: TRBV19; j_call: TRBJ2-7; d_call: .; cdr3_nt: TGTGCCAGTAGGAGGGCTATCAGCTCCTACGAGCAGTACTTC; cdr3_aa: CASRRAISSYEQYF
clone_size: .; v_call: TRBV9; j_call: TRBJ2-1; d_call: .; cdr3_nt: TGTGCCAGCAGCGTTCAGGCGCTGCTACACAATGAGCAGTTCTTC; cdr3_aa: CASSVQALLHNEQFF
clone_size: .; v_call: TRBV6-4; j_call: TRBJ1-5; d_call: .; cdr3_nt: TGTGCCAGCAGTGACTCGAGGGGCAATCAGCCCCAGCATTTT; cdr3_aa: CASSDSRGNQPQHF